This T cell receptor (beta chain) is from a study of T cell responses to AZD1222 COVID-19 vaccine. Study observations and caveats: AZD1222 recipients seropositive at baseline numbered only six. After the peak T cell response, and only then, were repertoires sampled.

Germline-derived CDR1 and CDR2 are MNHEY and SVGAGI. This CDR3 contains 11 residues. The V end was cut by 4 bases, the J end by 5 bases, with 4 bases between. Only in-frame clones appear in the TCRdb table, and some are missing; sequencing was by immunoSEQ multiplex PCR. Of about 88,000 clones in the sample, about nine tenths were seen once. About this clone itself: The antigen is unknown.

The sequence came from an adult who received the AZD1222 COVID-19 vaccine. The genes are TRBV6-5 and TRBJ2-3, with D hard to call. The material sequenced was peripheral blood, taken 28 days after the second AZD1222 dose. The CDR3 here is CASSFLDTQYF. CDR3 DNA sequence: TGTGCCAGCAGTTTCTTAGATACGCAGTATTTT.